Sequencing of this TCR beta chain was carried out in a study of PD-1 blockade in classical Hodgkin lymphoma. Repertoires were generated with immunoSEQ multiplex PCR, while TCRdb's copy carries only in-frame clones and drops some. The table includes about 12,000 clones, more than 60% detected once. Overall study results and limits: Nivolumab starters within 1 year of ASCT were excluded.

About this clone itself: Its specificity is unknown.

Every patient relapsed after autologous stem cell transplantation, and brentuximab vedotin exposure varied. Researchers used magnetic negative selection to pull out pure CD4+ T cells from thawed PBMCs. The V gene's germline CDR1 is SGDLS and CDR2 YYNGEE. Trimming cost V 4 bases and J 6 bases; bases outside gene matches: 7. CDR3 length equals 15 residues. The chain joins TRBV9 to TRBJ2-2, with TRBD2 matching 9 bases. This receptor was identified in a human donor with classical Hodgkin lymphoma. Sequenced here: CD4+ T cells from blood, sampled at baseline. The CDR3 DNA reads TGTGCCAGCAGCCCCCCGGGACTAGCTGCCGGGGAGCTGTTTTTT. Translating it yields CASSPPGLAAGELFF.